Shown below are 16 T cell receptor beta chains from a single sample sequenced in a study of CD8 T cells in ankylosing spondylitis. TCRdb reprocessed the 5' RACE reads via MiXCR and lists one record per CDR3 protein. The top ten clones hold approximately 4.6% of a sample with almost 250,000 distinct CDR3 sequences, roughly 32% of them seen once. Sequencing was done on a sample of blood, either unsorted or a sorted T cell fraction (not recorded which). The receptor source for this set is a male donor with ankylosing spondylitis or in good health (not recorded which).

This clonotype was recorded a few times. This chain uses TRBV5-1 with TRBJ2-1; no clear D gene. The CDR3 loop spans 15 amino acids. Trimming removed 0 bases from V and 0 bases from J, with 7 bases in between. The V gene's germline CDR1 is SGHRS and CDR2 YFSETQ. Here the CDR3 reads CASSLATSSYNEQFF. CDR3 sequence (DNA): TGCGCCAGCAGCTTGGCCACCAGCTCCTACAATGAGCAGTTCTTC.

CDR3 DNA: TGTGCCATCAGCGGACAGGGCGGCACTGAAGCTTTCTTT. Translated: CAISGQGGTEAFF. The J gene is TRBJ1-1, the V gene TRBV10-3, with TRBD1 identical over 8 bases. This CDR3 spans 13 amino acids. Per germline, CDR1 ENHRY and CDR2 SYGVKD. Trimming at V came to 6 bases and at J to 4 bases, leaving 4 bases not matched to a gene.

CDR3 sequence (DNA): TGTGCAACGGGTGGGGGAGCCAAAAACATTCAGTACTTC. This encodes CATGGGAKNIQYF. The V and J genes are TRBV28 and TRBJ2-4, with D possibly being TRBD1 or TRBD2 (5 bases each). CDR1 and CDR2 (germline): MDHEN, SYDVKM. This CDR3 has 13 residues.

This chain connects TRBV4-2 to TRBJ2-7; D is unresolved. V lost 2 bases, J lost 4 bases, and 15 bases lay in between. This CDR3 spans 15 amino acids. Germline CDR1 is LGHNA and CDR2 is YNFKEQ. CDR3 in DNA: TGTGCCAGCAGCCAATCACGTGGGAAGATTTACGAGCAGTACTTC. This encodes CASSQSRGKIYEQYF.

The CDR3 DNA reads TGTGCCAGCAGCGATCCTGAGCGGGGGGGGTTCTACGAGCAGTACTTC. Amino acids: CASSDPERGGFYEQYF. This chain links TRBV6-1 with TRBJ2-7; 10 bases fit TRBD2. This CDR3 is 16 amino acids long. From germline, CDR1 is MNHNS and CDR2 SASEGT. V was pared by 6 bases and J by 3 bases, with 11 bases of the junction left unmatched.

This clonotype was seen more than once but under ten times. The genes are TRBV10-3 and TRBJ2-5; TRBD1 agrees at 10 bases. Germline V lookup: CDR1 ENHRY, CDR2 SYGVKD. J was trimmed by 2 bases and V by 6 bases; bases with no gene match: 3. The CDR3 is 14 residues long. The DNA of the CDR3 is TGTGCCATCAGGCGGGACAGGGGACAAGAGACCCAGTACTTC. Translating gives CAIRRDRGQETQYF.

For this clonotype: Compared with germline, one end of the junction differs, possibly owing to a read error. The chain employs TRBV10-3 and TRBJ2-2; 11 bases fit TRBD1. This CDR3 is built from 16 residues. CDR1 is ENHRY, CDR2 SYGVKD, per germline. CDR3 amino acids: CAISVGQGANTGELFF. The CDR3 DNA is TGTGCCATCAGTGTTGGACAGGGGGCGAATACCGGGGAGCTGTTTTTT.

This clonotype was detected a few times. The J gene is TRBJ1-1, the V gene TRBV20-1; 7 bases match TRBD1. The V and J ends lost 3 bases and 1 base, in that order; junction bases with no gene match: 14. The length of the CDR3 is 17 residues. Germline CDR1 is DFQATT and CDR2 is SNEGSKA (reference sequence). CDR3 sequence reads: CSASSSKGGYKNTEAFF. Here the CDR3 DNA reads TGCAGTGCTAGTAGCTCAAAAGGGGGCTATAAGAACACTGAAGCTTTCTTT.

The chain joins TRBV9 to TRBJ1-2; D not resolved. V was clipped by 0 bases and J by 0 bases, with 9 bases between them. This CDR3 contains 15 residues. Germline CDR1 reads SGDLS; CDR2 reads YYNGEE. The CDR3: CASSVASTANYGYTF. CDR3 coding DNA: TGTGCCAGCAGCGTAGCTTCGACGGCTAACTATGGCTACACCTTC.

The CDR3 bases are TGCAGCGCCCTGTCGGGACAGGAGACCCAGTACTTC. Amino acid sequence: CSALSGQETQYF. The chain employs TRBV29-1 and TRBJ2-5; 7 nucleotides align to TRBD1. Germline CDR1 and CDR2: SQVTM and ANQGSEA. The V and J ends lost 7 bases and 5 bases, in that order; junction bases with no gene match: 7. The CDR3 extends over 12 amino acids. Drawing the rest from reference TRBV29-1 and TRBJ2-5, the complete variable domain is SAVISQKPSRDICQRGTSLTIQCQVDSQVTMMFWYRQQPGQSLTLIATANQGSEATYESGFVIDKFPISRPNLTFSTLTVSNMSPEDSSIYLCSALSGQETQYFGPGTRLLVL.

This chain uses TRBV11-2 with TRBJ1-1; the D gene is possibly TRBD1 (5 bases). There are 16 residues in the CDR3. Per germline, CDR1 SGHAT and CDR2 FQNNGV. V lost 6 bases to trimming and J lost 4 bases, with 21 bases between them. The CDR3 DNA follows: TGTGCCAGCAGACCCCCACCTAAGGGGACCGCCACTGAAGCTTTCTTT. Translating gives CASRPPPKGTATEAFF.

The chain has TRBV20-1 and TRBJ2-4; tentatively, D is TRBD2 (5 bases). Germline CDR1 reads DFQATT; CDR2 reads SNEGSKA (reference sequence). V lost 0 bases to trimming and J lost 5 bases, with 14 bases between them. The CDR3 is made up of 15 amino acids. The CDR3 is CSARDPILDENIQYF. The CDR3 DNA reads TGCAGTGCTAGAGATCCGATACTAGACGAAAACATTCAGTACTTC.

The chain is built from TRBV7-3 and TRBJ2-3; 8 bases are a match to TRBD2. The germline CDR1 and CDR2 sequences are SGHTA and FQGTGA. The CDR3 loop spans 14 amino acids. The V segment lost 4 bases and the J segment 5 bases; nucleotides outside the gene matches: 5. CDR3 sequence (DNA): TGTGCCAGCAGCTCCGGACTAGCAAAAGATACGCAGTATTTT. Translated: CASSSGLAKDTQYF.

The chain employs TRBV9 and TRBJ2-3; D remains ambiguous. Germline-derived CDR1 and CDR2 are SGDLS and YYNGEE. This CDR3 has 15 amino acids. V lost 4 bases to trimming and J lost 2 bases, with 14 bases between them. CDR3 loop: CASSPPGTPTDTQYF. In DNA form, the CDR3 reads TGTGCCAGCAGCCCGCCGGGCACCCCCACAGATACGCAGTATTTT.

The chain carries TRBV12-3 or TRBV12-4 and TRBJ2-5, with 12 bases aligning to TRBD2. The CDR3 sequence is 15 residues long. The ends lost 8 bases at V and 1 base at J; junction bases unmatched: 5. The CDR3 bases are TGTGCCAGCGGCCGACTAGCGGGGGTCCAAGAGACCCAGTACTTC. Encoded protein: CASGRLAGVQETQYF.

This CDR3 is CASIGTAQETQYF. For the CDR3, the DNA is TGTGCCAGCATCGGGACAGCCCAAGAGACCCAGTACTTC. V gene TRBV12-3 or TRBV12-4 combines with J gene TRBJ2-5, with 7 nucleotides matching TRBD1. Germline trimming cut 7 bases from V and 1 base from J; bases unmatched to any gene: 3. The CDR3 consists of 13 residues.